These 4 T cell receptor beta chains share one sample of origin, sequenced in a study of shared clonotypes between healthy human individuals. Only in-frame clones appear in the TCRdb table, and some are missing; sequencing was by immunoSEQ multiplex PCR. The sample holds around 2,000,000 clones, about 93% seen once. Positive CCR7 selection of CD45RO-negative cells yielded the naive CD8 cells, and terminally differentiated effector memory CD45RA+ cells were excluded. The sample comprised naive CD8+ T cells from PBMCs. All receptors come from a man aged 18 to 30 in good health. Some clones in this sample may be carry-over from other donors' samples.

The chain uses TRBV27 and TRBJ2-1; no clear D. This CDR3 is 13 amino acids long. Trimming pared 4 bases from V and 6 bases from J, leaving 10 bases between. Germline V CDR1 and CDR2: MNHEY, SMNVEV (reference sequence). Written as DNA, the CDR3 is TGTGCCAGCAGTTCTGGAGCCGGCAATGAGCAGTTCTTC. Its protein is CASSSGAGNEQFF.

This chain uses TRBV19 with TRBJ2-5; D is unresolved. With 5 bases removed from V and 4 bases from J, the gap between germline ends came to 14 bases. The germline V gene has CDR1 LNHDA and CDR2 SQIVND (reference sequence). The CDR3 totals 14 residues. This CDR3 reads CASSLSRTGETQYF. CDR3 DNA: TGTGCCAGTAGTCTTAGTCGGACGGGAGAGACCCAGTACTTC.

The V gene is TRBV5-1, the J gene TRBJ2-1, with TRBD1 matching 7 bases. The CDR3 is made up of 13 amino acids. Trimming cost V 3 bases and J 8 bases; bases outside gene matches: 5. Germline-derived CDR1 and CDR2 are SGHRS and YFSETQ. The CDR3 sequence is CASSWGQRDEQFF. The CDR3 DNA reads as TGCGCCAGCAGCTGGGGACAGCGCGATGAGCAGTTCTTC. The variable domain in full, completed from reference TRBV5-1 and TRBJ2-1, reads KAGVTQTPRYLIKTRGQQVTLSCSPISGHRSVSWYQQTPGQGLQFLFEYFSETQRNKGNFPGRFSGRQFSNSRSEMNVSTLELGDSALYLCASSWGQRDEQFFGPGTRLTVL.

J is TRBJ2-5 and V is TRBV30; unclear D gene. Trimming took 2 bases from V and 7 from J, leaving 17 bases between them. This CDR3 spans 14 amino acids. Germline V gene lookup returns CDR1 GTSNPN and CDR2 SVGIG (reference sequence). DNA of the CDR3: TGTGCCTGGAGTTCCCCCGAGCGTTGGGGGACCCAGTACTTC. Encoded protein: CAWSSPERWGTQYF.